This TCR beta chain was identified during a study of neurological immune-mediated disorders. Germline loops: CDR1 SQVTM, CDR2 ANQGSEA. With 6 bases clipped from V and 8 bases from J, the junction kept 5 bases outside the gene matches. The CDR3 extends over 12 amino acids. This clonotype was seen at least ten times. Its target is not known. TCRdb recomputed calls from the 5' RACE reads with MiXCR, one row per CDR3 protein. The data contain tens of thousands of distinct CDR3 sequences, about 5.5% of them seen just once; the ten biggest clones take up 2% to 2.5%. Study-level points and caveats: Phylogenetic grouping assigned the repertoires of 18 of 34 multiple sclerosis patients to a single related-CDR3 cluster, representing a possible signature.

The sequence derives from a woman in her 30s with multiple sclerosis. The sequenced sample was PBMCs. The chain has TRBV29-1 and TRBJ2-1; 9 bases line up with TRBD1. The CDR3 DNA reads as TGCAGCGTGGACAGGGGAGGCTATGAGCAGTTCTTC. Encoded protein: CSVDRGGYEQFF.